Only a few counts were recorded for the clone carrying this T cell receptor (beta chain). Its specificity is not known. The sample is drawn from a study of identical twins. TCRdb itself ran the 5' RACE reads through MiXCR, one entry per CDR3 protein. The table has 500,000 or so distinct CDR3 sequences, 14% seen once. General study findings and limits: Within cord blood, abundant beta clonotypes carried fewer insertions, but memory repertoires showed no such trend. Out-of-frame beta sequences exhibited a weaker degree of excess twin sharing. There was more out-of-frame TCR alpha sharing in monozygotic twins than models estimated.

Germline lookup yields CDR1 LGHDT and CDR2 YNNKEL (reference sequence). This CDR3 is 12 amino acids long. The V and J ends lost 4 bases and 10 bases respectively, with 8 bases between them. This sample also appeared in a second study, on yellow fever vaccine responses in identical twins. That source notes: The T cell response to vaccination in identical twins was reportedly partly convergent and partly personalized.

The receptor's source is a young woman in good health. V usage is TRBV3-1 and J usage is TRBJ1-6, with D possibly matching TRBD1 (5 bases). Sequenced: CD4+ T cells sorted from blood. In DNA, the CDR3 is TGTGCCAGCAGCCGACAGTTGTCACCCCTCCACTTT. Translating gives CASSRQLSPLHF.